This T cell receptor (beta chain) originates from a study of T cell responses to AZD1222 COVID-19 vaccine. Trimming cost V 4 bases and J 5 bases; bases outside gene matches: 15. The CDR3 is made up of 17 amino acids. From germline, CDR1 is LGHDT and CDR2 YNNKEL (reference sequence). This table comes from immunoSEQ multiplex PCR, and its TCRdb copy is limited to in-frame clones, with some not included. Of tens of thousands of clones listed, over 85% were seen once; the top ten hold approximately 5%. Study-wide points: The study reported that nearly half of spike-specific TCRs target unmutated variant regions.

Details on this clone: Its specificity is not known.

The sequence came from an adult who received the AZD1222 COVID-19 vaccine. This chain links TRBV3-1 (or the pseudogene TRBV3-2) with TRBJ2-3, with TRBD1 matching over 7 bases. Source: peripheral blood, taken 28 days after the second AZD1222 dose. The CDR3, as DNA: TGTGCCAGCAGCCCTATACCCGGACAGGTCTTTATAGATACGCAGTATTTT. Its protein product is CASSPIPGQVFIDTQYF.